The rows below give T cell receptor beta chains drawn from one sample of a study of cytomegalovirus exposure and HLA in healthy donors. Repertoires were generated with immunoSEQ multiplex PCR, while TCRdb's copy carries only in-frame clones and drops some. In the table there are a few hundred thousand clones, over 75% of which are singletons. Sequencing was performed on PBMCs. The receptors derive from a girl aged 2 to 9 in good health and CMV-seronegative. Both conserved end residues are part of each CDR3. Fields, in order: D gene, J gene, clone size, V gene, CDR3 protein, CDR3 DNA. A D gene is named only where the DNA matches it firmly. Where a row states a size, it is once, few, many or the class of an expanded clone; other rows omit it.

>TRBD2|TRBJ2-6|-|TRBV10-3
CAISESHPGGAGANVLTF
TGTGCCATCAGTGAGTCTCATCCGGGAGGGGCTGGGGCCAACGTCCTGACTTTC
>-|TRBJ2-1|-|TRBV7-3
CASSREGNSYNEQFF
TGTGCCAGCAGCCGTGAGGGTAACTCCTACAATGAGCAGTTCTTC
>-|TRBJ2-7|-|TRBV5-1
CASAPRGRSHYEQYF
TGCGCCAGCGCTCCTCGGGGGAGGTCTCACTACGAGCAGTACTTC
>-|TRBJ2-4|-|TRBV30
CAWSVRGAKNIQYF
TGTGCCTGGAGTGTCCGCGGAGCCAAAAACATTCAGTACTTC
>-|TRBJ1-1|-|TRBV27
CASSLKGGQLNTEAFF
TGTGCCAGCAGTTTAAAAGGCGGACAGTTGAACACTGAAGCTTTCTTT
>-|TRBJ1-1|-|TRBV6-1
CASSEVGGRTEAFF
TGTGCCAGCAGTGAAGTGGGGGGAAGAACTGAAGCTTTCTTT
>-|TRBJ2-1|-|TRBV6-6
CASSYGPSNEQFF
TGTGCCAGCAGTTACGGCCCGTCCAATGAGCAGTTCTTC
>-|TRBJ1-2|-|TRBV29-1
CSVRDSYGYTF
TGCAGCGTTCGCGACAGCTATGGCTACACCTTC
>-|TRBJ1-1|-|TRBV6-5
CASSFQTGNTEAFF
TGTGCCAGCAGTTTTCAGACAGGTAACACTGAAGCTTTCTTT
>-|TRBJ2-3|few|TRBV15
CATSIATGLGTQYF
TGTGCCACCAGCATCGCCACCGGACTGGGTACGCAGTATTTT
>-|TRBJ2-5|-|TRBV5-1
CASSLGSRGSETQYF
TGCGCCAGCAGCTTGGGTTCCAGGGGTTCCGAGACCCAGTACTTC
>-|TRBJ1-1|-|TRBV6-5
CASATVGPTNTEAFF
TGTGCCAGCGCCACCGTTGGCCCGACTAACACTGAAGCTTTCTTT
>TRBD1|TRBJ1-4|few|TRBV2
CASIIGQAAEKLFF
TGTGCCAGCATCATTGGACAGGCTGCAGAAAAACTGTTTTTT
>TRBD2|TRBJ2-1|-|TRBV2
CASSEVPSGNEQFF
TGTGCCAGCAGTGAAGTTCCTAGCGGAAATGAGCAGTTCTTC
>-|TRBJ2-5|-|TRBV6-5
CASGGAGVGETQYF
TGTGCCAGCGGGGGCGCGGGGGTCGGAGAGACCCAGTACTTC
>-|TRBJ2-1|-|TRBV5-4
CASSRDGGKNEQFF
TGTGCCAGCTCCCGGGACGGGGGAAAAAATGAGCAGTTCTTC
>-|TRBJ2-7|-|TRBV6-5
CASTNGVLGEQYF
TGTGCCAGCACCAACGGGGTCTTGGGGGAGCAGTACTTC
>TRBD1|TRBJ2-1|-|TRBV29-1
CSVYSRDRVLNEQFF
TGCAGCGTCTATTCCCGGGACAGGGTTCTCAATGAGCAGTTCTTC
>-|TRBJ2-1|-|TRBV6-5
CASSYSGGSYNEQFF
TGTGCCAGCAGTTACTCGGGGGGCTCCTACAATGAGCAGTTCTTC
>TRBD1|TRBJ2-3|-|TRBV10-3
CAISVGTGAPTDTQYF
TGTGCCATCAGTGTGGGGACAGGGGCGCCCACAGATACGCAGTATTTT
>-|TRBJ1-5|-|TRBV4-1
CASSQDDRSPNQPQHF
TGCGCCAGCAGCCAAGATGATAGGAGCCCTAACCAGCCCCAGCATTTT
>TRBD1|TRBJ1-5|-|TRBV2
CASGTGGSNQPQHF
TGTGCCAGCGGGACAGGGGGAAGCAATCAGCCCCAGCATTTT
>-|TRBJ2-1|once|TRBV10-3
CAISESQGTNEQFF
TGTGCCATCAGTGAGTCCCAGGGTACCAATGAGCAGTTCTTC
>TRBD1|TRBJ2-7|-|TRBV7-9
CACTESGQGYEQYF
TGTGCCTGCACCGAATCTGGACAGGGCTACGAGCAGTACTTC
>-|TRBJ1-2|-|TRBV6-6
CASSQGIGYGYTF
TGTGCCAGCAGTCAGGGGATCGGGTATGGCTACACCTTC
>-|TRBJ1-3|-|TRBV9
CASSVPGGNTIYF
TGTGCCAGCAGCGTACCGGGGGGAAACACCATATATTTT
>-|TRBJ1-3|once|TRBV6-5
CASMSTSSGNTIYF
TGTGCCAGCATGTCGACATCTTCGGGAAACACCATATATTTT
>-|TRBJ1-1|-|TRBV29-1
CSVLGQTGIEAFF
TGCAGCGTTCTCGGACAGACCGGGATTGAAGCTTTCTTT
>-|TRBJ2-3|-|TRBV25-1
CASSESGVIFPTQYF
TGTGCCAGCAGTGAGTCGGGGGTCATATTCCCTACGCAGTATTTT
>TRBD1|TRBJ2-7|few|TRBV6-6
CASRGQGYEQYF
TGTGCCAGCCGTGGACAGGGCTACGAGCAGTACTTC
>-|TRBJ1-5|once|TRBV18
CASSPAPYSNQPQHF
TGTGCCAGCTCACCAGCGCCCTATAGCAATCAGCCCCAGCATTTT
>TRBD1|TRBJ2-7|few|TRBV4-1
CASSQPPGQSYEQYF
TGCGCCAGCAGCCAACCTCCGGGACAGTCCTACGAGCAGTACTTC
>-|TRBJ1-2|once|TRBV27
CASSLRRQGIYGYTF
TGTGCCAGCAGTTTACGTCGTCAGGGGATCTATGGCTACACCTTC
>TRBD2|TRBJ2-7|-|TRBV5-6
CASSSDGLAGRYEQYF
TGTGCCAGCAGCTCTGACGGACTAGCGGGGAGATACGAGCAGTACTTC
>-|TRBJ1-4|few|TRBV7-9
CASSLALPGNNEKLFF
TGTGCCAGCAGCTTAGCGCTCCCGGGTAATAATGAAAAACTGTTTTTT
>-|TRBJ1-5|-|TRBV6-4
CASSGGVINQPQHF
TGTGCCAGCAGCGGCGGGGTAATCAATCAGCCCCAGCATTTT
>-|TRBJ2-7|-|TRBV7-6
CASSPTAFQGFYEQYF
TGTGCCAGCAGCCCGACCGCATTCCAGGGCTTCTACGAGCAGTACTTC
>-|TRBJ1-5|-|TRBV27
CASRTGKFIGSNQPQHF
TGTGCCAGCAGAACAGGGAAATTTATAGGCAGCAATCAGCCCCAGCATTTT
>TRBD1|TRBJ1-2|-|TRBV6-5
CASSSNRGRGYGYTF
TGTGCCAGCAGTTCGAACAGGGGGCGCGGCTATGGCTACACCTTC
>TRBD1|TRBJ1-1|-|TRBV29-1
CSARQGPNTEAFF
TGCAGCGCTAGACAGGGACCCAACACTGAAGCTTTCTTT
>TRBD2|TRBJ2-3|-|TRBV7-8
CASSLGLAAGGALDTQYF
TGTGCCAGCAGCTTGGGACTAGCAGCGGGAGGGGCCCTGGATACGCAGTATTTT
>-|TRBJ1-2|-|TRBV6-1
CASSESNRINYGYTF
TGTGCCAGCAGTGAAAGTAACAGAATTAACTATGGCTACACCTTC
>-|TRBJ1-1|few|TRBV9
CASSHSPEGDTEAFF
TGTGCCAGCAGTCATTCTCCCGAGGGGGACACTGAAGCTTTCTTT
>TRBD1|TRBJ2-7|-|TRBV19
CASSIGQGDSYEQYF
TGTGCCAGTAGTATTGGACAGGGCGACTCCTACGAGCAGTACTTC
>-|TRBJ1-1|-|TRBV2
CASSESSGTEAFF
TGTGCCAGCAGTGAGTCTAGCGGGACTGAAGCTTTCTTT
>TRBD1|TRBJ2-7|-|TRBV7-9
CASSRTSGQGVYEQYF
TGTGCCAGCAGCCGGACGTCGGGACAGGGTGTCTACGAGCAGTACTTC
>-|TRBJ2-2|-|TRBV7-9
CASSHLDITNTGELFF
TGTGCCAGCAGCCACTTGGACATCACGAACACCGGGGAGCTGTTTTTT
>-|TRBJ1-5|-|TRBV19
CASSIVGGIYNQPQHF
TGTGCCAGTAGTATAGTTGGGGGGATTTACAATCAGCCCCAGCATTTT
>-|TRBJ2-1|-|TRBV4-1
CASSHSGQLDNEQFF
TGCGCCAGCAGCCACAGTGGACAGTTAGACAATGAGCAGTTCTTC
>-|TRBJ1-1|-|TRBV5-6
CASSLEYTEAFF
TGTGCCAGCAGCTTGGAATATACTGAAGCTTTCTTT
>-|TRBJ2-1|-|TRBV28
CASSSDSNEQFF
TGTGCCAGCAGTTCCGACAGTAATGAGCAGTTCTTC
>TRBD2|TRBJ2-5|few|TRBV14
CASSQDLGGRYETQYF
TGTGCCAGCAGCCAAGATCTGGGCGGGAGGTATGAGACCCAGTACTTC
>TRBD1|TRBJ2-7|-|TRBV6-1
CAGQGGYEQYF
TGTGCGGGACAGGGTGGATACGAGCAGTACTTC
>-|TRBJ1-1|-|TRBV9
CASSPARGGFVTEAFF
TGTGCCAGCAGCCCCGCTAGGGGGGGATTTGTCACTGAAGCTTTCTTT
>TRBD2|TRBJ2-7|-|TRBV7-2
CASSLDAGREQYF
TGTGCCAGCAGCTTAGATGCCGGGAGGGAGCAGTACTTC